A selection of T cell receptor beta chains follows, all from one sample in a study of vaccination effects on CD4 cells after COVID-19. These receptors' antigens are unknown. Repertoires were generated with immunoSEQ multiplex PCR, while TCRdb's copy carries only in-frame clones and drops some. The repertoire holds some 40,000 clones, with approximately 80% as singletons. Sequencing used CD4+ T cells from PBMCs cultured with HCoV-NL63 spike peptides, obtained after COVID-19 vaccination. Receptors originate from a human donor who received a COVID-19 vaccine. Some clones in this sample may be carry-over from other donors' samples. CDR3s include the opening cysteine and the closing phenylalanine or tryptophan. Fields, in order: J gene, D gene, V gene, clone size, CDR3 DNA, CDR3 protein. A D gene is named only where the DNA matches it firmly. Size is stated for part of the rows, as once, few or many counts, or as a class when the clone is expanded.

TRBJ1-1,NA,TRBV18,NA,TGTGCCAGCTCCCTCGACAGGAACACTGAAGCTTTCTTT,CASSLDRNTEAFF
TRBJ1-5,NA,TRBV11-2,NA,TGTGCCAGCAGCCCTGCCGGGACCGGCAATCAGCCCCAGCATTTT,CASSPAGTGNQPQHF
TRBJ2-5,NA,TRBV5-1,NA,TGCGCCAGCAGCTTGGTGACAGGAGCCCGGGAGACCCAGTACTTC,CASSLVTGARETQYF
TRBJ2-2,NA,TRBV5-3,NA,TGTGCCAGAAGCTCACAGAACGGGGAGCTGTTTTTT,CARSSQNGELFF
TRBJ1-5,NA,TRBV19,NA,TGTGCCAGTAGTATGAATCGTGGGGTAGGGCAGCCCCAGCATTTT,CASSMNRGVGQPQHF
TRBJ2-5,TRBD1,TRBV10-3,NA,TGTGCCATCAAGGGGACAGGGAGGGAGGAGACCCAGTACTTC,CAIKGTGREETQYF
TRBJ1-1,NA,TRBV5-6,NA,TGTGCCAGCAGCCCTCAGGTGTACACTGAAGCTTTCTTT,CASSPQVYTEAFF
TRBJ1-3,NA,TRBV7-2,NA,TGTGCCAGCAGCTTAGCTCTGACAGGAAACACCATATATTTT,CASSLALTGNTIYF
TRBJ2-1,NA,TRBV5-5,NA,TGTGCCAGCAGCTTGGCCGGGGCACCATCCTACAATGAGCAGTTCTTC,CASSLAGAPSYNEQFF
TRBJ2-5,TRBD2,TRBV19,NA,TGTGCCAGTAGTATCGACGCGGGGGGGCCCGAGGAGACCCAGTACTTC,CASSIDAGGPEETQYF
TRBJ1-1,TRBD1,TRBV18,NA,TGTGCCAGCAACAGGGGCGACACTGAAGCTTTCTTT,CASNRGDTEAFF
TRBJ1-4,NA,TRBV19,once,TGTGCCAGTTCAATTGGCACAACTAATGAAAAACTGTTTTTT,CASSIGTTNEKLFF